Following are 13 T cell receptor beta chains from one sample sequenced in a study of Graves' ophthalmopathy and Graves' hyperthyroidism. Amplification targeted the TCR beta CDR3 regions, with RNA transcripts as the source material. HTBI primers served in a first-round RT-PCR, which a second-round multiplex PCR followed. TCRdb processed the multiplex PCR reads anew with MiXCR; each CDR3 protein has one entry. Here the sample spans about 1.2 million distinct CDR3 sequences, 35% to 45% being singletons. Specimen: peripheral blood or thyroid tissue (not recorded which). The receptors derive from an adult man with Graves' hyperthyroidism.

This clonotype has a count of ten or more. The genes are TRBV9 and TRBJ2-7; no definite D call. V gave up 3 bases and J gave up 3 bases, with 13 bases separating them. Germline assignment: CDR1 SGDLS and CDR2 YYNGEE. The CDR3 runs 14 residues. The CDR3, as DNA: TGTGCCAGCAGCGGGGCCCACGATAGCTACGAGCAGTACTTC. Amino acids: CASSGAHDSYEQYF.

This chain uses TRBV2 with TRBJ2-5; 7 nucleotides line up with TRBD1. V trimming: 2 bases; J trimming: 9 bases; junction bases outside the gene matches: 9. Germline V lookup: CDR1 SNHLY, CDR2 FYNNEI. The CDR3 has 14 residues. CDR3 sequence reads: CASSETGEFKPQYF. In DNA, the CDR3 is TGTGCCAGCAGTGAAACAGGGGAATTCAAGCCCCAGTACTTC.

There are a few counts of this clonotype. This sequence joins TRBV5-4 and TRBJ2-2; 9 bases are shared with TRBD2. In germline, CDR1 is SGHNT, CDR2 YYREEE (reference sequence). The CDR3 consists of 15 residues. V lost 6 bases and J lost 1; bases outside the gene matches: 4. CDR3 sequence reads: CASTASGVNTGELFF. The CDR3 bases are TGTGCCAGCACCGCTAGCGGGGTGAACACCGGGGAGCTGTTTTTT.

This clonotype was counted ten times or more. The CDR3 carries no conserved terminal phenylalanine or tryptophan, so it likely arises from a read error. Because the CDR3's place on the DNA is in doubt, the DNA is left out and the CDR3 is given as listed by TCRdb. CDR3 amino acids: CASSIRPSPNVVWA. The chain is built from TRBV19 and TRBJ1-2; the table gives TRBD1 as D, unverified against the DNA. Germline V gene lookup returns CDR1 LNHDA and CDR2 SQIVND (reference sequence). The CDR3 has 14 amino acids, counting both end residues.

The rearrangement joins TRBV11-2 to TRBJ1-3; the D gene is possibly TRBD1 (5 bases). The CDR3 extends over 15 amino acids. Looked up from germline, CDR1 is SGHAT and CDR2 is FQNNGV. V dropped 5 bases and J dropped 0 bases, with 11 bases sitting between them. CDR3 region: CASSTGANSGNTIYF. As DNA, the CDR3 is TGTGCCAGCAGCACCGGGGCCAACTCTGGAAACACCATATATTTT.

This clonotype was observed many times. The chain combines TRBV29-1 with TRBJ2-7; tentative D call: TRBD2 (6 bases). CDR1 is SQVTM and CDR2 is ANQGSEA in the germline V gene. The CDR3 loop spans 13 amino acids. With 4 bases removed from V and 2 bases from J, the gap between germline ends came to 12 bases. CDR3: CSVGGTSTYEQYF. The CDR3 nucleotides are TGCAGCGTTGGCGGGACCTCAACCTACGAGCAGTACTTC.

This clonotype was seen a single time. The chain recombines TRBV7-2 with TRBJ2-5; 8 bases map to TRBD2. Trimming removed 6 bases from V and 5 bases from J; junction bases left unmatched: 14. There are 16 residues in the CDR3. CDR1 is SGHTA and CDR2 is FQGNSA in the germline V gene. CDR3 sequence reads: CASSRSSGGRRETQYF. CDR3 DNA: TGTGCCAGCAGTCGGTCCTCGGGCGGGAGGAGGGAGACCCAGTACTTC. Together with reference TRBV7-2 and TRBJ2-5, the CDR3 gives the full variable domain: GAGVSQSPSNKVTEKGKDVELRCDPISGHTALYWYRQSLGQGLEFLIYFQGNSAPDKSGLPSDRFSAERTGGSVSTLTIQRTQQEDSAVYLCASSRSSGGRRETQYFGPGTRLLVL.

V is TRBV10-1 and J is TRBJ1-1, with D possibly being TRBD1 (6 bases). V was pared by 8 bases and J by 4 bases, with 11 bases between. In germline, CDR1 is WNHNN, CDR2 SYGVQD (reference sequence). The CDR3 loop spans 12 amino acids. Here the CDR3 reads CASLQGATEAFF. The CDR3 nucleotides read TGCGCCAGCTTACAGGGAGCCACTGAAGCTTTCTTT.

This clonotype has at least ten counts. V gene TRBV12-3 or TRBV12-4 combines with J gene TRBJ1-5; no firm D call. The CDR3 is 14 amino acids. V gave up 5 bases and J gave up 4 bases, with 12 bases separating them. CDR3 bases: TGTGCCAGCAGTACCGGACCCCAAAATCAGCCCCAGCATTTT. Protein: CASSTGPQNQPQHF.

In this sample, this clonotype turned up many times. V is TRBV9 and J is TRBJ1-5; D is ambiguous. The CDR3 spans 14 residues. Germline V gene lookup returns CDR1 SGDLS and CDR2 YYNGEE. The V gene lost 4 bases and the J gene lost 1 base, with 9 bases spanning the gap. As DNA, the CDR3 is TGTGCCAGCAGCCAAGAGCGCAGCAATCAGCCCCAGCATTTT. Amino acids: CASSQERSNQPQHF.

This clonotype was seen at least ten times. This sequence joins TRBV5-1 and TRBJ1-1; TRBD1 is a possible D gene (6 bases). Germline V gene lookup returns CDR1 SGHRS and CDR2 YFSETQ. The CDR3 length is 14 residues. Trimming left V 1 base short and J 1 base short, with 8 bases between. CDR3 nucleotide sequence: TGCGCCAGCAGCTTGAGGACAGAGAACACTGAAGCTTTCTTT. It codes for CASSLRTENTEAFF.

Details on this clonotype: The junction differs from germline at one of its ends, possibly a read error. The V gene is TRBV10-2, the J gene TRBJ1-2; D is uncertain. Germline V gene data show CDR1 as WSHSY and CDR2 as SAAADI. CDR3 length: 15 amino acids. The CDR3 here is CASSYLITGNDGYTF. The DNA for the CDR3 is TGTGCCAGCAGTTATCTTATAACCGGGAACGATGGCTACACCTTC.

As to this clonotype: At one of its ends the junction is not consistent with the germline gene, which may arise from a read error. The V gene is TRBV20-1, the J gene TRBJ2-2; 10 nucleotides agree with TRBD1. The CDR3 runs to 13 residues. The germline V gene has CDR1 DFQATT and CDR2 SNEGSKA (reference sequence). DNA for the CDR3: TGCAGTGCTAGAGATGTGGGGACAGGGGAGGTGTTTTTT. As protein: CSARDVGTGEVFF.